This T cell receptor beta chain was obtained from a study of shared clonotypes between healthy human individuals. On the study more broadly: The donor pool was made up of two women and three men aged 18 to 49.

None of the donors, who were healthy HIV-negative adults, had recently had acute infections or vaccinations. The germline V gene has CDR1 MNHNY and CDR2 SVGAGI (reference sequence). This CDR3 is built from 15 residues. V gave up 6 bases and J gave up 0 bases, with 12 bases separating them. Researchers sequenced unsorted PBMC DNA using ten immunoSEQ deep assay plates. Libraries were prepared by immunoSEQ multiplex PCR; TCRdb keeps only in-frame clonotypes and omits some of them. The top ten clones hold 10% to 15% of a sample with roughly 500,000 clones, around 80% of them seen once. What was sequenced was PBMCs. The receptor's source is a woman in her thirties or forties in good health. Some clones in this sample may be carry-over from other donors' samples. The chain joins TRBV6-6 to TRBJ1-5; a weak D match, TRBD1 (5 bases). In DNA, the CDR3 is TGTGCCAGCAGGGCGACAGCTTATAGCAATCAGCCCCAGCATTTT. It codes for CASRATAYSNQPQHF.